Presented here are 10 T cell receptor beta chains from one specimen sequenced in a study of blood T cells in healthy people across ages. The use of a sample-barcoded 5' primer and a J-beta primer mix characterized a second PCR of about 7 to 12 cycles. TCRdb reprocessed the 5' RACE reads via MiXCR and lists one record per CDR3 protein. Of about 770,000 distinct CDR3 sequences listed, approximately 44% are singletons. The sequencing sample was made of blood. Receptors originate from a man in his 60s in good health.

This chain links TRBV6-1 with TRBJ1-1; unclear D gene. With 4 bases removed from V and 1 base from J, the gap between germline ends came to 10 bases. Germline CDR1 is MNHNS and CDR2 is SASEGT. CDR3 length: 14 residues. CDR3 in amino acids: CASSGPGKNTEAFF. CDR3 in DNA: TGTGCCAGCAGTGGGCCCGGGAAGAACACTGAAGCTTTCTTT.

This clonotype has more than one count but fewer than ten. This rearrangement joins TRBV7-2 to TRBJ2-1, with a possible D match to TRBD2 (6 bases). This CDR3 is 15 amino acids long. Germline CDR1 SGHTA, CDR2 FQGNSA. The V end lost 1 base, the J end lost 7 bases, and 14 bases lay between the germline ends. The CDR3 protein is CASSLGSGVSNEQFF. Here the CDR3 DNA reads TGTGCCAGCAGCTTAGGTTCGGGGGTTTCTAATGAGCAGTTCTTC.

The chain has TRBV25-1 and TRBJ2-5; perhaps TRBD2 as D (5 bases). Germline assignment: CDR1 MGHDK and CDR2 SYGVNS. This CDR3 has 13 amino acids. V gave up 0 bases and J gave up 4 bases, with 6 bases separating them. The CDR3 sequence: CASSEYGRETQYF. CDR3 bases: TGTGCCAGCAGTGAATATGGGAGAGAGACCCAGTACTTC. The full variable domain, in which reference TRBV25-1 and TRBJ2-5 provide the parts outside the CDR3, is EADIYQTPRYLVIGTGKKITLECSQTMGHDKMYWYQQDPGMELHLIHYSYGVNSTEKGDLSSESTVSRIRTEHFPLTLESARPSHTSQYLCASSEYGRETQYFGPGTRLLVL.

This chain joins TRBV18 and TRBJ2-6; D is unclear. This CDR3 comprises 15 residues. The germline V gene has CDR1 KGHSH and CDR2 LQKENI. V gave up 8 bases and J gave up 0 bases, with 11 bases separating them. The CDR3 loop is CASSRTSSGANVLTF. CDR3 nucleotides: TGTGCCAGCAGTAGAACCAGCTCTGGGGCCAACGTCCTGACTTTC.

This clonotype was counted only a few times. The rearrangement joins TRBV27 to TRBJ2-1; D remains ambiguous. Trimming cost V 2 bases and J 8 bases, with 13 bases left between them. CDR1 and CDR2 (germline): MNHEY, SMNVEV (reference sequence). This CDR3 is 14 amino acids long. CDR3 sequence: CASSLKIGPHEQFF. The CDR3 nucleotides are TGTGCCAGCAGTTTAAAGATAGGGCCCCATGAGCAGTTCTTC.

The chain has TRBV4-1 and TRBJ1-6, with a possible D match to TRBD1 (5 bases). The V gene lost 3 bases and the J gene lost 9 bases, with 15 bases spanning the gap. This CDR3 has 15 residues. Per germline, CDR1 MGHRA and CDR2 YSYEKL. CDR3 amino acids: CASSHQEGMGSPLHF. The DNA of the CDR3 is TGCGCCAGCAGCCACCAGGAGGGGATGGGTTCACCCCTCCACTTT.

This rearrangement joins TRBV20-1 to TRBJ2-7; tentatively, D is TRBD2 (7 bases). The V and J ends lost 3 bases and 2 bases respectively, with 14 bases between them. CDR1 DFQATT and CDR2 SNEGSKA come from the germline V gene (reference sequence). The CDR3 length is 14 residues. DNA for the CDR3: TGCAGTGCTAGGGTCCGCGGGGGCCCCTACGAGCAGTACTTC. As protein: CSARVRGGPYEQYF.

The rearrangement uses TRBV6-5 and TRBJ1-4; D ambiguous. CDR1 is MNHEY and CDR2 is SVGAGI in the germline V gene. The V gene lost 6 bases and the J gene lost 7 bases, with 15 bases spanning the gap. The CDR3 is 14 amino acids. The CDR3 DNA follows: TGTGCCAGCAGACCGATACTGGGCGGTGAAAAACTGTTTTTT. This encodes CASRPILGGEKLFF.

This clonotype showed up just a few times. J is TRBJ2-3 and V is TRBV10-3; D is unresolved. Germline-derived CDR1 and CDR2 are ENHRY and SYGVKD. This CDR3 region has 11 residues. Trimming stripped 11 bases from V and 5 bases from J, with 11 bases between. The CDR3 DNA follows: TGTGCCGCTGGCTGGGGAGATACGCAGTATTTT. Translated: CAAGWGDTQYF.

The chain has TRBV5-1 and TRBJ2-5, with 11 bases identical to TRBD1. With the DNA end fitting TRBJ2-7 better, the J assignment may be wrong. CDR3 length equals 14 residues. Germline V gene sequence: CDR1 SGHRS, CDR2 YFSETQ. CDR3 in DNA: TGCGCCAGCAGCTCCTGGACAGGGGGCGACGAGCAGTACTTC. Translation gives CASSSWTGGDEQYF.